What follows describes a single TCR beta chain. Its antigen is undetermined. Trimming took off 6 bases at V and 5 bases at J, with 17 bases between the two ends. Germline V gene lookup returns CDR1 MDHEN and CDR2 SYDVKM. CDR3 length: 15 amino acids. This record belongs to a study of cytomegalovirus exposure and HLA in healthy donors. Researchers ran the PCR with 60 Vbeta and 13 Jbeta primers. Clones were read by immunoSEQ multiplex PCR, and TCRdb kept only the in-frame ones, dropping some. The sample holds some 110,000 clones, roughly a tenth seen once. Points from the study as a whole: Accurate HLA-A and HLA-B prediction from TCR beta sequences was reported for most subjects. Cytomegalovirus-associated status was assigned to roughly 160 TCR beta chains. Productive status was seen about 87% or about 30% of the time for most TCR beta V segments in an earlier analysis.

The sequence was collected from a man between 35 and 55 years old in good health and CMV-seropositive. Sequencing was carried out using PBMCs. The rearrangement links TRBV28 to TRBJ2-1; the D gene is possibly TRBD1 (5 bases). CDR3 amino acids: CASSRTRLGNNEQFF. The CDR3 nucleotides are TGTGCCAGCAGCCGGACACGGTTGGGGAACAATGAGCAGTTCTTC. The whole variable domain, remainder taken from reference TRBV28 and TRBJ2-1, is DVKVTQSSRYLVKRTGEKVFLECVQDMDHENMFWYRQDPGLGLRLIYFSYDVKMKEKGDIPEGYSVSREKKERFSLILESASTNQTSMYLCASSRTRLGNNEQFFGPGTRLTVL.